Reported below is one TCR beta chain. These data originate in a study of blood T cell repertoires in COVID-19. Original handling: It was from reference gene primer amplification that nucleated cell counts were estimated. The table came from immunoSEQ multiplex PCR; TCRdb's copy has only in-frame clones and leaves some out. V, J and clone size reflect that table, while D and trimming were determined from the DNA. The sample lists about 190,000 clones; 80% to 90% were seen once. The TCR sequence derives from a woman aged 18-35 years who had recovered from COVID-19. Specimen: peripheral blood.

The CDR3 region is CASSMWEAYNEQFF. CDR3 bases: TGTGCCAGTAGTATGTGGGAGGCGTACAATGAGCAGTTCTTC. V gene TRBV19 combines with J gene TRBJ2-1; a weak D match, TRBD2 (6 bases). V lost 3 bases and J lost 4, with 10 bases in between. Germline CDR1 LNHDA, CDR2 SQIVND (reference sequence). This CDR3 is 14 amino acids long.